Sequencing of this TCR beta chain was carried out in a study of TET2 disruption in CD19-targeted CAR T cells (dated by TCRdb to 2017 to 2018). About the study as a whole: The number of samples was determined by the original clinical trial design and by which samples were available, and no additional inclusion criteria were applied.

There are 16 amino acids in the CDR3, from cysteine to phenylalanine inclusive. Part of the CDR3 DNA is given, 39 bases translated from base 1. The junction shows trimming of 4 bases on V and 2 bases on J, plus 14 bases between the germline ends. CDR1 and CDR2 (LGHNA, YNFKEQ) derive from the germline V gene. TCR beta chain deep sequencing was performed with the immunoSEQ assay. In the authors' own workflow: Only productive TCR beta rearrangements were used to calculate clonotype frequencies. TCRdb obtained this table from immuneACCESS and retained in-frame rearrangements with V and J assigned. These tables miss some clones; where compared with another copy, unresolved V genes account for less than half of the shortfall, and the remainder is unexplained. V, J and clone size derive from that table, while D and trimming were established from the DNA sequence. This sample's listing comprises 25,000 or so clones. The ten largest account for 1.9% of the sample.

Results and caveats for the whole study, not just this receptor: Conclusions about the patient's CAR T cells rested on extensive analysis of a single subject.

For this clone: It lacks a known antigen. The missing CDR3 end, 3 residues past where the read stops, is filled in from the germline J gene.

The treatment or condition tag for this specimen amounts to: autologous CTL019 cells: CD19 CAR with 4-1BB and CD3 zeta domains. The CD19 CAR incorporated TCR zeta and 4-1BB costimulatory signaling domains. T cells for CTL019 manufacturing were collected from peripheral blood by leukapheresis. The DNeasy Blood and Tissue Kit was used to extract genomic DNA from pre-infusion T cells, peripheral blood, or sorted post-infusion T cells. The sequences come from CD8- CAR+ T cells sorted from cultured blood T cells, collected for CD19 CAR T cell therapy. In the paper's terms, the cell subset or site label means: CD8-negative CAR-positive T cells from the infusion product. This sequence was found in a man between 70 and 80 years old with chronic lymphocytic leukemia. Recombination linked TRBV4-2 to TRBJ1-4, and possibly TRBD1, on 5 matching bases. The CDR3: CASSPGPGGTNEKLFF. CDR3 DNA (partial): TGTGCCAGCAGCCCCGGGCCCGGGGGTACTAATGAAAAA.